The rows below give T cell receptor beta chains drawn from one sample of a study of T-cell reconstitution after alpha-beta-depleted transplantation in children. MiXCR, applied by TCRdb to the PCR reads, yields one record per CDR3 protein. The sample includes 300,000 to 350,000 distinct CDR3 sequences, around 16% seen only once; the top ten take around 43%. Sequenced material: PBMCs, mostly from graft donor cells, taken 360 days after TCRalphabeta/CD19-depleted stem cell transplant. These receptors were obtained from a male patient aged 2-9 years who had a stem cell transplant for acute lymphoblastic leukemia, so the T cells may come from the graft donor. CDR3s include the opening cysteine and the closing phenylalanine or tryptophan. The order of the fields is V gene, D gene, clone size, CDR3 length, J gene, CDR3 DNA, CDR3 protein. The D gene is left open where the match is weak. Expanded clones get a size class; other rows say once, few or many, or leave the size out.

V: TRBV10-3
D: NA
size: NA
length: 15
J: TRBJ2-7
DNA: TGTGCCATCAGTGAGTCGGAAAGGGGAGCCTACGAGCAGTACTTC
CDR3: CAISESERGAYEQYF

V: TRBV5-1
D: NA
size: NA
length: 15
J: TRBJ2-1
DNA: TGCGCCAGCAGCTTGGCGGGAGTGATAGGGAATGAGCAGTTCTTC
CDR3: CASSLAGVIGNEQFF

V: TRBV12-3/TRBV12-4
D: TRBD1
size: NA
length: 15
J: TRBJ1-6
DNA: TGTGCCAGCAGCCCTGGGGGACAGGGAGGTTCACCCCTCCACTTT
CDR3: CASSPGGQGGSPLHF

V: TRBV28
D: NA
size: few
length: 13
J: TRBJ2-5
DNA: TGTGCCAGCAGGGGCGCCAGCCGAGAGACCCAGTACTTC
CDR3: CASRGASRETQYF

V: TRBV5-6
D: NA
size: NA
length: 12
J: TRBJ2-7
DNA: TGTGCCAGCAGTTTAATTGGCTACGAGCAGTACTTC
CDR3: CASSLIGYEQYF

V: TRBV28
D: NA
size: NA
length: 13
J: TRBJ2-7
DNA: TGTGCCAGCAGTTTGGCGGAGGGTTACGAGCAGTACTTC
CDR3: CASSLAEGYEQYF

V: TRBV28
D: TRBD1
size: NA
length: 15
J: TRBJ1-6
DNA: TGTGCCAGCAGTTTCCGATACAGGGGTAATTCACCCCTCCACTTT
CDR3: CASSFRYRGNSPLHF

V: TRBV7-2
D: NA
size: NA
length: 15
J: TRBJ1-1
DNA: TGTGCCAGCAGCTTAGGAGGGATGGGGAACACTGAAGCTTTCTTT
CDR3: CASSLGGMGNTEAFF

V: TRBV20-1
D: TRBD1
size: few
length: 15
J: TRBJ2-7
DNA: TGCAGTGCTAGACCCCCGGGACAGGGGCCTGGGGAGCAGTACTTC
CDR3: CSARPPGQGPGEQYF

V: TRBV9
D: NA
size: NA
length: 14
J: TRBJ2-7
DNA: TGTGCCAGCGGGCGGGGCGGGATGGATTACGAGCAGTACTTC
CDR3: CASGRGGMDYEQYF

V: TRBV7-9
D: NA
size: once
length: 15
J: TRBJ2-2
DNA: TGTGCCAGCAGCGTTCGATTAGGCGACACCGGGGAGCTGTTTTTT
CDR3: CASSVRLGDTGELFF

V: TRBV12-3/TRBV12-4
D: NA
size: many
length: 13
J: TRBJ1-4
DNA: TGTGCCAGCAGTTTGGTCCGTAATGAAAAACTGTTTTTT
CDR3: CASSLVRNEKLFF

V: TRBV12-3/TRBV12-4
D: TRBD1
size: many
length: 17
J: TRBJ1-5
DNA: TGTGCCAGCAGCCCCGACAGGGGGATGGGAGGCAATCAGCCCCAGCATTTT
CDR3: CASSPDRGMGGNQPQHF

V: TRBV7-2
D: NA
size: few
length: 17
J: TRBJ2-1
DNA: TGTGCCAGCAGCTTAGGGACTACCCCGTTCTTTTACAATGAGCAGTTCTTC
CDR3: CASSLGTTPFFYNEQFF

V: TRBV20-1
D: TRBD2
size: few
length: 16
J: TRBJ2-1
DNA: TGCAGTGCTAGAGACTATAGCGGGAGAAACTACAATGAGCAGTTCTTC
CDR3: CSARDYSGRNYNEQFF

V: TRBV21-1
D: NA
size: many
length: 15
J: TRBJ2-7
DNA: TGTGCCAGCAGCAAAGCGCCAGGTAGCTCCTACGAGCAGTACTTC
CDR3: CASSKAPGSSYEQYF

V: TRBV4-1
D: NA
size: NA
length: 15
J: TRBJ1-5
DNA: TGCGCCAGCAGCCAAGAGGGAAAGTTAAGTCAGCCCCAGCATTTT
CDR3: CASSQEGKLSQPQHF

V: TRBV11-2
D: NA
size: NA
length: 16
J: TRBJ2-1
DNA: TGTGCCAGCAGCTCGGGTAGTGGACTATTATACAATGAGCAGTTCTTC
CDR3: CASSSGSGLLYNEQFF

V: TRBV28
D: NA
size: many
length: 14
J: TRBJ2-5
DNA: TGTGCCAGCAGTCCCCTTTGGGGGGTGGAGACCCAGTACTTC
CDR3: CASSPLWGVETQYF

V: TRBV6-2/TRBV6-3
D: TRBD1
size: few
length: 16
J: TRBJ2-2
DNA: TGTGCCAGCAGAATAACAGGGGGCGCGGGCACCGGGGAGCTGTTTTTT
CDR3: CASRITGGAGTGELFF

V: TRBV12-3/TRBV12-4
D: NA
size: many
length: 14
J: TRBJ2-3
DNA: TGTGCCAGCAGTTTTGTCCGGGGAGCAGATACGCAGTATTTT
CDR3: CASSFVRGADTQYF

V: TRBV29-1
D: NA
size: NA
length: 14
J: TRBJ2-5
DNA: TGCAGCGTTGAAAGAACGGCGAGCGGGGAGACCCAGTACTTC
CDR3: CSVERTASGETQYF